This TCR beta chain came from a study of blood T cell repertoires in COVID-19. In the authors' workflow: Reference gene primers were amplified, and this amplification served to estimate nucleated cell counts. Assay used: immunoSEQ multiplex PCR; TCRdb lists only in-frame clones, some missing. That table supplies the V and J calls and clone size; D and trimming were determined from the DNA. The table shows approximately 440,000 clones, with 80% to 95% occurring only once. Living in 24 US areas, the participants were between 18 and 89 years of age. Cohort placement rested on clinical history that participants reported themselves. In Cohort 3, a recovered donor had either two negative PCRs, clearance, or symptom resolution. With 6 bases clipped from V and 6 bases from J, the junction kept 3 bases outside the gene matches. The CDR3 is made up of 14 amino acids. Germline V gene lookup returns CDR1 LNHDA and CDR2 SQIVND (reference sequence).

The sequence was obtained from a man aged 18 to 35 who had recovered from COVID-19. The chain is built from TRBV19 and TRBJ2-1; 12 bases fit TRBD2. Sequencing was carried out using PBMCs or T cells enriched from blood (not recorded which). The CDR3 bases are TGTGCCAGTAGGCAACTAGCGGGAGGCAATGAGCAGTTCTTC. Amino acid sequence: CASRQLAGGNEQFF.